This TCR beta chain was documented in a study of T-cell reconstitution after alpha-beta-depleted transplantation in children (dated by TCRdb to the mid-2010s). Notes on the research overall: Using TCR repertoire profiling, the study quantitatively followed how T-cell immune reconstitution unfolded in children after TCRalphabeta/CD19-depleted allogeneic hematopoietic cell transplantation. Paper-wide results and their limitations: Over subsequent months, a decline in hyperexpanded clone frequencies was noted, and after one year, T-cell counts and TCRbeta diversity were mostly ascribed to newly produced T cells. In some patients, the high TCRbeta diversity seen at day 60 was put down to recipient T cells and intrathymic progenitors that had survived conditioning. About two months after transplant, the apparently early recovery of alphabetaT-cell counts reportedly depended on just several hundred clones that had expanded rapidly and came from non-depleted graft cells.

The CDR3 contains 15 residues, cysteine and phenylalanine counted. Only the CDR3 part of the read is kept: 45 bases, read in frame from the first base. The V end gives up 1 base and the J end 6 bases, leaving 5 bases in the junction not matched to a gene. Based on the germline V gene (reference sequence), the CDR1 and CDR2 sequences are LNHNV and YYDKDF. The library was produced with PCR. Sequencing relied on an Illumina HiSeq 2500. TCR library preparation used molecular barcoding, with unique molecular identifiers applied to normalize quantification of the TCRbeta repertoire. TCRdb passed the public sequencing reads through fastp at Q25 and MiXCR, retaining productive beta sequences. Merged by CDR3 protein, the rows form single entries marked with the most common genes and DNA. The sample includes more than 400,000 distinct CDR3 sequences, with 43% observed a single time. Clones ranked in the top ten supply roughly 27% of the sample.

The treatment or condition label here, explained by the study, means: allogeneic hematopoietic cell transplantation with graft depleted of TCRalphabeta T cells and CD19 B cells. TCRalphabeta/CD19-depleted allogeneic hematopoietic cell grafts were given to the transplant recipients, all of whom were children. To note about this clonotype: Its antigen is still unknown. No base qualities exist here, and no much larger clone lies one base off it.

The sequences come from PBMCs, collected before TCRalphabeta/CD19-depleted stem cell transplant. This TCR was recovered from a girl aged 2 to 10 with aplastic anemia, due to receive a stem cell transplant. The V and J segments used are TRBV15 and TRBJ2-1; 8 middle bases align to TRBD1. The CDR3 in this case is CATSRAGGAGNEQFF. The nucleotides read TGTGCCACCAGCAGAGCAGGGGGCGCCGGCAATGAGCAGTTCTTC. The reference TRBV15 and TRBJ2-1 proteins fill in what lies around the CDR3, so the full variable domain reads DAMVIQNPRYQVTQFGKPVTLSCSQTLNHNVMYWYQQKSSQAPKLLFHYYDKDFNNEADTPDNFQSRRPNTSFCFLDIRSPGLGDTAMYLCATSRAGGAGNEQFFGPGTRLTVL.